This TCR beta chain is from a study of blood T cell repertoires in COVID-19. The CDR3 has 12 residues. CDR1 is SQVTM and CDR2 is ANQGSEA in the germline V gene. Trimming removed 3 bases at V and 4 bases at J, with 8 bases between. TCRdb's copy holds only in-frame clones and misses some; the assay was immunoSEQ multiplex PCR. The table records approximately 100,000 clones, over 70% of them present only once. The receptor was isolated from a woman aged 50 to 65 with acute or convalescent COVID-19. V usage is TRBV29-1 and J usage is TRBJ2-3, with D perhaps TRBD2 (5 bases). The sample comprised peripheral blood. CDR3 loop: CSVDAGSDTQYF. In DNA, the CDR3 is TGCAGCGTTGATGCGGGCTCAGATACGCAGTATTTT.